These 30 T cell receptor beta chains were all obtained from the same sample, sequenced in a study of vaccination effects on CD4 cells after COVID-19. What these receptors recognize is not known. After expansion with viral peptide pools in the ViraFEST assay, antigen-specific CD4+ T cells were sequenced. Subsequent to about 10 days of culture, CD4+ T cells were isolated. Two-dose BNT162b2 or mRNA-1273 vaccination was given to participants. Produced via immunoSEQ multiplex PCR; TCRdb's table is partial and in-frame only. The repertoire holds about 22,000 clones, with around 70% as singletons. Sample: CD4+ T cells from PBMCs cultured with HCoV-NL63 spike peptides, taken after COVID-19 vaccination. The origin of the receptors is a human donor who received a COVID-19 vaccine.

CDR3 sequence: CASSIGQGGQPQHF. As DNA, the CDR3 is TGTGCCAGTAGTATTGGACAGGGAGGTCAGCCCCAGCATTTT. The V call is TRBV19, the J call TRBJ1-5; TRBD1 matches at 8 bases. CDR1 and CDR2 (germline): LNHDA, SQIVND (reference sequence). This CDR3 region has 14 residues. V lost 3 bases and J lost 6; bases outside the gene matches: 4.

By its share, this clone is medium-sized (0.01 to 0.1%). This rearrangement joins TRBV5-1 to TRBJ2-3, with 7 bases matching TRBD2. This CDR3 spans 16 amino acids. Germline V gives CDR1 SGHRS, CDR2 YFSETQ. V was pared by 1 base and J by 4 bases, with 9 bases of the junction left unmatched. CDR3 sequence: CASSLTSGTPADTQYF. The CDR3, as DNA: TGCGCCAGCAGCTTGACCAGCGGGACCCCCGCAGATACGCAGTATTTT.

V gene TRBV18 combines with J gene TRBJ2-7; 8 bases map to TRBD1. Per the germline V gene, CDR1 is KGHSH and CDR2 is LQKENI. The V and J ends lost 4 bases and 4 bases, in that order; junction bases with no gene match: 6. CDR3 size: 14 residues. In DNA form, the CDR3 reads TGTGCCAGCTCACTATACGGACAGGGATACGAGCAGTACTTC. Residues: CASSLYGQGYEQYF.

The chain joins TRBV2 to TRBJ2-7; 9 bases are a match to TRBD2. This CDR3 has 14 residues. V was pared by 4 bases and J by 9 bases, with 10 bases of the junction left unmatched. Germline CDR1 SNHLY, CDR2 FYNNEI. CDR3 DNA: TGTGCCAGCAGTGGATTAGCGGGGGCTGGGGGGCAGTACTTC. Translated: CASSGLAGAGGQYF.

This chain connects TRBV19 to TRBJ1-5; D remains unclear. Trimming took off 7 bases at V and 3 bases at J, with 10 bases between the two ends. CDR3 size: 13 residues. Germline V gives CDR1 LNHDA, CDR2 SQIVND (reference sequence). The CDR3 nucleotides read TGTGCCAGTAATCAGGCGACCAATCAGCCCCAGCATTTT. Protein sequence: CASNQATNQPQHF.

The CDR3 loop reads CASLQGSGNTIYF. DNA of the CDR3: TGTGCCAGCCTACAGGGCTCTGGAAACACCATATATTTT. The V gene is TRBV2, the J gene TRBJ1-3; D possibly corresponds to TRBD1 (6 bases). V lost 8 bases to trimming and J lost 0 bases, with 8 bases between them. The germline V gene has CDR1 SNHLY and CDR2 FYNNEI. The CDR3 loop spans 13 amino acids.

The rearrangement uses TRBV15 and TRBJ1-2; TRBD1 agrees at 10 bases. V dropped 0 bases and J dropped 7; count of bases not matched to a gene: 5. Germline V gene sequence: CDR1 LNHNV, CDR2 YYDKDF (reference sequence). The CDR3 has 15 amino acids. In DNA form, the CDR3 reads TGTGCCACCAGCAGAGATAAGGGGACAGGGGTTGGCTACACCTTC. Its protein product is CATSRDKGTGVGYTF.

This chain uses TRBV12-3 or TRBV12-4 with TRBJ1-5; the D gene is possibly TRBD1 (6 bases). This CDR3 contains 13 residues. V lost 6 bases, J lost 7 bases, and 13 bases lay in between. The CDR3 is CASSTGNGQPQHF. CDR3 bases: TGTGCCAGCAGCACAGGGAACGGGCAGCCCCAGCATTTT.

This clone was detected only a few times. V gene TRBV7-9 combines with J gene TRBJ1-1; TRBD1 agrees at 7 bases. V was clipped by 6 bases and J by 1 base; unmatched bases: 8. Germline-derived CDR1 and CDR2 are SEHNR and FQNEAQ (reference sequence). This CDR3 comprises 15 residues. CDR3 DNA sequence: TGTGCCAGCAGACGACAGGGCTTACAGAACACTGAAGCTTTCTTT. Translated: CASRRQGLQNTEAFF.

The chain uses TRBV7-9 and TRBJ2-7; D is unresolved. Germline CDR1 reads SEHNR; CDR2 reads FQNEAQ (reference sequence). Trimming left V 5 bases short and J 3 bases short, with 5 bases between. This CDR3 is built from 11 residues. The CDR3 is CASSPVYEQYF. The CDR3 bases are TGTGCCAGCAGCCCCGTCTACGAGCAGTACTTC.

This sequence joins TRBV14 and TRBJ1-6; D is unresolved. Germline V gene lookup returns CDR1 SGHDN and CDR2 FVKESK. V was pared by 1 base and J by 2 bases, with 9 bases between. The CDR3 contains 16 residues. CDR3 nucleotide sequence: TGTGCCAGCAGCCAAGCGTTGTGGCCCTATAATTCACCCCTCCACTTT. It yields the protein CASSQALWPYNSPLHF.

This chain uses TRBV5-1 with TRBJ2-1; D call uncertain. Trimming left V 0 bases short and J 0 bases short, with 16 bases between. This CDR3 has 18 amino acids. In germline, CDR1 is SGHRS, CDR2 YFSETQ. The CDR3 bases are TGCGCCAGCAGCTTGGGATTTTCAGCTCGGAGCTCCTACAATGAGCAGTTCTTC. It specifies CASSLGFSARSSYNEQFF. The full variable domain, in which reference TRBV5-1 and TRBJ2-1 provide the parts outside the CDR3, is KAGVTQTPRYLIKTRGQQVTLSCSPISGHRSVSWYQQTPGQGLQFLFEYFSETQRNKGNFPGRFSGRQFSNSRSEMNVSTLELGDSALYLCASSLGFSARSSYNEQFFGPGTRLTVL.

This clone was observed a few times. The rearrangement joins TRBV6-1 to TRBJ2-7; TRBD1 aligns across 9 bases. This CDR3 has 15 amino acids. CDR1 and CDR2 (germline): MNHNS, SASEGT. Unmatched junction bases numbered 3, after V lost 3 bases and J lost 0 bases. CDR3 region: CASSESTGGSYEQYF. The CDR3 region has the DNA TGTGCCAGCAGTGAGTCGACAGGGGGCTCCTACGAGCAGTACTTC.

The chain employs TRBV5-4 and TRBJ2-5; D is possibly TRBD1 (6 bases). The CDR3 is 16 amino acids. The germline CDR1 and CDR2 sequences are SGHNT and YYREEE (reference sequence). The V and J ends lost 5 bases and 2 bases respectively, with 19 bases between them. In DNA form, the CDR3 reads TGTGCCAGCAGACTGAAGGGGGATCGGTCACAAGAGACCCAGTACTTC. Encoded protein: CASRLKGDRSQETQYF.

This clone was seen a single time. This chain uses TRBV19 with TRBJ2-1; the match to TRBD1 covers 8 bases. The trim removed 8 bases at V and 8 bases at J, leaving 8 bases unmatched. CDR3 length: 13 amino acids. CDR1 is LNHDA, CDR2 SQIVND, per germline (reference sequence). The DNA for the CDR3 is TGTGCCAGTTCCTTGGACAGGGACCATGAGCAGTTCTTC. It codes for CASSLDRDHEQFF.

The chain uses TRBV7-9 and TRBJ1-2; no clear D. V dropped 3 bases and J dropped 8 bases, with 10 bases sitting between them. The CDR3 spans 12 residues. Looked up from germline, CDR1 is SEHNR and CDR2 is FQNEAQ (reference sequence). The CDR3 sequence: CASSLLLEGYTF. The CDR3 DNA reads TGTGCCAGCAGCTTGCTTCTGGAGGGCTACACCTTC.

The chain recombines TRBV27 with TRBJ2-7; unclear D gene. V gave up 6 bases and J gave up 2 bases, with 17 bases separating them. The CDR3 covers 15 residues. Germline V gene sequence: CDR1 MNHEY, CDR2 SMNVEV (reference sequence). CDR3 in amino acids: CASRALRQVPYEQYF. DNA for the CDR3: TGTGCCAGCAGGGCACTCAGGCAGGTTCCCTACGAGCAGTACTTC.

V and J are TRBV5-1 and TRBJ2-7, with D hard to call. The CDR3 has 13 residues. Trimming removed 0 bases from V and 4 bases from J, with 8 bases in between. CDR1 and CDR2 from the germline V gene are SGHRS and YFSETQ. CDR3 residues: CASSLGSSYEQYF. CDR3 DNA sequence: TGCGCCAGCAGCTTGGGATCCAGTTACGAGCAGTACTTC.

V and J are TRBV14 and TRBJ2-1; the match to TRBD2 covers 10 bases. V dropped 1 base and J dropped 9; count of bases not matched to a gene: 6. Germline CDR1 and CDR2: SGHDN and FVKESK. This CDR3 has 15 residues. The CDR3 is CASSQGGLAKGEQFF. As DNA, the CDR3 is TGTGCCAGCAGCCAAGGGGGACTAGCGAAGGGTGAGCAGTTCTTC.

The chain joins TRBV29-1 to TRBJ1-2; D uncertain. Trimming pared 4 bases from V and 3 bases from J, leaving 12 bases between. Germline V gene data show CDR1 as SQVTM and CDR2 as ANQGSEA. The CDR3 has 13 residues. CDR3 coding DNA: TGCAGCGTTGTTATCGAGTTGGACTATGGCTACACCTTC. Amino acid sequence: CSVVIELDYGYTF.

The CDR3 loop is CASKGDLGYGYTF. CDR3 DNA: TGTGCCAGTAAGGGGGACCTGGGCTATGGCTACACCTTC. The chain links TRBV19 to TRBJ1-2; D possibly corresponds to TRBD1 (6 bases). Germline-derived CDR1 and CDR2 are LNHDA and SQIVND (reference sequence). CDR3 size: 13 residues. V was pared by 7 bases and J by 4 bases, with 13 bases between.

This clone was recorded once. This sequence joins TRBV24-1 and TRBJ1-5; no reliable D call. The CDR3 contains 13 residues. The germline V gene has CDR1 KGHDR and CDR2 SFDVKD. V was cut by 4 bases and J by 7 bases, with 10 bases left in between. CDR3 bases: TGTGCCACCAGTGACATCCGAGGACAGCCCCAGCATTTT. It codes for CATSDIRGQPQHF.

This clone was detected once. CDR3: CASRLAGGKNNEQFF. Here the CDR3 DNA reads TGTGCCAGCAGATTAGCGGGAGGAAAGAACAATGAGCAGTTCTTC. The chain is built from TRBV27 and TRBJ2-1, with TRBD2 identical over 10 bases. From germline, CDR1 is MNHEY and CDR2 SMNVEV (reference sequence). Germline trimming cut 6 bases from V and 5 bases from J; bases unmatched to any gene: 7. The CDR3 covers 15 residues.

In its sample, this clone was seen once. The chain couples TRBV6-4 to TRBJ2-7; 7 bases map to TRBD2. This CDR3 contains 16 residues. Looked up from germline, CDR1 is MRHNA and CDR2 is SNTAGT. Losses at the gene ends were 8 bases for V and 3 bases for J; bases not matched to a gene: 16. The CDR3 region is CASRFTMGLIYYEQYF. The CDR3 DNA reads TGTGCCAGCCGCTTTACCATGGGACTAATTTACTACGAGCAGTACTTC.

The V and J genes are TRBV10-3 and TRBJ2-7; the D call may be TRBD1 or TRBD2 (6 bases each). Trimming removed 8 bases from V and 6 bases from J, with 17 bases in between. The V gene's germline CDR1 is ENHRY and CDR2 SYGVKD. The CDR3 runs 13 residues. CDR3 coding DNA: TGTGCCATCTATCGCGAGGGGGGAGGCGAGCAGTACTTC. Translated: CAIYREGGGEQYF.

The chain uses TRBV19 and TRBJ2-1; 12 nucleotides agree with TRBD2. After removal of 3 bases from V and 9 bases from J, the junction contained 6 bases not matched to a gene. The CDR3 loop spans 15 amino acids. Germline V gene sequence: CDR1 LNHDA, CDR2 SQIVND (reference sequence). In DNA form, the CDR3 reads TGTGCCAGTAGTATCGAACTAGCGGGAGGTCGTGAGCAGTTCTTC. Protein product: CASSIELAGGREQFF.

This chain uses TRBV2 with TRBJ2-4; a possible D gene is TRBD1 (5 bases). V gave up 6 bases and J gave up 0 bases, with 12 bases separating them. The length of the CDR3 is 15 residues. Germline CDR1 SNHLY, CDR2 FYNNEI. DNA for the CDR3: TGTGCCAGCAGAGACAGAGACCTAGCCAAAAACATTCAGTACTTC. It translates to CASRDRDLAKNIQYF.

The rearrangement uses TRBV5-8 and TRBJ1-5; no reliable D call. This CDR3 has 16 amino acids. V gave up 5 bases and J gave up 7 bases, with 22 bases separating them. Germline V CDR1 and CDR2: SGHTS, YDEGEE. The CDR3 protein is CASRRYLGLELQPQHF. The CDR3 DNA reads as TGTGCCAGCAGACGCTACCTCGGGTTGGAGTTGCAGCCCCAGCATTTT.

The chain has TRBV5-1 and TRBJ1-2; no clear D. This CDR3 has 17 amino acids. CDR1 and CDR2 (germline): SGHRS, YFSETQ. Trimming pared 4 bases from V and 2 bases from J, leaving 21 bases between. The CDR3 nucleotides read TGCGCCAGCAGCCCTGGAAGGGTTTCAAATTTGAACTATGGCTACACCTTC. Translating it yields CASSPGRVSNLNYGYTF.

CDR3 amino acids: CATRPRADTEAFF. The CDR3 nucleotides are TGTGCCACCCGTCCCAGGGCTGACACTGAAGCTTTCTTT. The rearrangement joins TRBV12-3 or TRBV12-4 to TRBJ1-1, with TRBD1 as a possible D gene (5 bases). With 10 bases removed from V and 3 bases from J, the gap between germline ends came to 15 bases. The CDR3 has 13 amino acids.